The 27 T cell receptor beta chains listed next were all sequenced from one sample in a study of blood T cell repertoires in COVID-19. The table came from immunoSEQ multiplex PCR; TCRdb's copy has only in-frame clones and leaves some out. The sample includes some 130,000 clones, about 88% of them seen just once. Sequenced material: PBMCs or T cells enriched from blood (not recorded which). All receptors come from a man aged 35 to 55 with acute COVID-19.

V gene TRBV3-1 (or the pseudogene TRBV3-2) combines with J gene TRBJ1-2; weak D call: TRBD1 (6 bases). CDR3 size: 13 residues. The germline V and J ends were trimmed by 5 bases and 3 bases, with 10 bases remaining between them. Germline loops: CDR1 LGHDT, CDR2 YNNKEL (reference sequence). CDR3 residues: CASSSRTDYGYTF. DNA for the CDR3: TGTGCCAGCAGCTCTAGGACAGACTATGGCTACACCTTC.

This chain joins TRBV5-1 and TRBJ2-4; 7 nucleotides agree with TRBD2. V lost 0 bases and J lost 3; bases outside the gene matches: 6. The CDR3 covers 16 residues. Germline CDR1 reads SGHRS; CDR2 reads YFSETQ. The DNA for the CDR3 is TGCGCCAGCAGCTTGGTGGCGGGAGAAGTCAAAAACATTCAGTACTTC. This sequence encodes CASSLVAGEVKNIQYF.

This chain connects TRBV28 to TRBJ2-7; D is ambiguous. Trimming took off 3 bases at V and 0 bases at J, with 3 bases between the two ends. Germline V gene sequence: CDR1 MDHEN, CDR2 SYDVKM. This CDR3 is 12 amino acids long. CDR3 nucleotides: TGTGCCAGCAGTTTCATCTCCTACGAGCAGTACTTC. Its translation is CASSFISYEQYF.

This chain joins TRBV7-9 and TRBJ2-1; 10 nucleotides match TRBD2. Unmatched junction bases numbered 9, after V lost 1 base and J lost 0 bases. CDR1 is SEHNR, CDR2 FQNEAQ, per germline (reference sequence). The CDR3 extends over 19 amino acids. CDR3 nucleotide sequence: TGTGCCAGCAGCTTAGACAATATACTAGCGGGAAGCTCCTACAATGAGCAGTTCTTC. It codes for CASSLDNILAGSSYNEQFF.

This clone was seen just once. The chain links TRBV25-1 to TRBJ2-2; D perhaps matches TRBD2 (5 bases). The CDR3 has 15 amino acids. CDR1 MGHDK and CDR2 SYGVNS come from the germline V gene. Trimming stripped 4 bases from V and 0 bases from J, with 9 bases between. CDR3: CASSAGLANTGELFF. As DNA, the CDR3 is TGTGCCAGCAGTGCTGGACTCGCGAACACCGGGGAGCTGTTTTTT.

The V call is TRBV30, the J call TRBJ2-5; D gene ambiguous. The germline V gene encodes CDR1 GTSNPN and CDR2 SVGIG (reference sequence). The CDR3 has 13 amino acids. The V end was cut by 4 bases, the J end by 4 bases, with 13 bases between. CDR3 DNA: TGTGCCTGGACCCCTCCGACTTCAGAGACCCAGTACTTC. It codes for CAWTPPTSETQYF.

This clone has only one observation. The chain employs TRBV3-1 (or the pseudogene TRBV3-2) and TRBJ1-1, with 11 bases matching TRBD1. CDR1 is LGHDT and CDR2 is YNNKEL in the germline V gene (reference sequence). The CDR3 has 14 amino acids. Trimming cost V 7 bases and J 5 bases; bases outside gene matches: 6. DNA for the CDR3: TGTGCCAGCACCCCGGGACAGGGGGAGACTGAAGCTTTCTTT. Its translation: CASTPGQGETEAFF.

As for this clone: At one boundary the junction diverges from the germline segment, which might be a read error. V and J are TRBV20-1 and TRBJ2-7; 7 bases are shared with TRBD1. The CDR3 runs to 10 residues. The germline V gene encodes CDR1 DFQATT and CDR2 SNEGSKA (reference sequence). The CDR3 coding sequence is TGCAGTGCTAGGGGGACAGAAGGAGGCTTC. Amino acid sequence: CSARGTEGGF.

This clone was picked up one time. This sequence joins TRBV11-2 and TRBJ2-5, with unresolved D. Trimming cost V 1 base and J 5 bases, with 11 bases left between them. Germline V lookup: CDR1 SGHAT, CDR2 FQNNGV. CDR3 length: 14 residues. This CDR3 is CASSLGLSRETQYF. CDR3 sequence (DNA): TGTGCCAGCAGCTTAGGTCTGTCTCGGGAGACCCAGTACTTC.

The rearrangement joins TRBV2 to TRBJ2-3; 9 positions match TRBD2. The germline V gene encodes CDR1 SNHLY and CDR2 FYNNEI. With 6 bases clipped from V and 6 bases from J, the junction kept 10 bases outside the gene matches. The CDR3 sequence is 15 residues long. CDR3 coding DNA: TGTGCCAGCAGGAAGGATAGCGGGAGAGGGGATACGCAGTATTTT. Residues: CASRKDSGRGDTQYF.

The chain recombines TRBV7-2 with TRBJ1-6; D unclear. The CDR3 consists of 13 residues. Germline V gene data show CDR1 as SGHTA and CDR2 as FQGNSA. The V end was cut by 2 bases, the J end by 10 bases, with 9 bases between. Here the CDR3 reads CASSLIGGSPLHF. CDR3 nucleotide sequence: TGTGCCAGCAGCTTAATCGGCGGGTCACCCCTCCACTTT.

This clone appeared a few times. V gene TRBV9 combines with J gene TRBJ2-7, with 12 bases that match TRBD1. J gave up 5 bases and V 4 bases, and 4 bases lay outside the gene matches. CDR1 and CDR2 (germline): SGDLS, YYNGEE. This CDR3 is built from 14 residues. The CDR3 bases are TGTGCCAGCAGCTGGGGACAGGGGGCGGACGAGCAGTACTTC. Translation gives CASSWGQGADEQYF.

The rearrangement joins TRBV14 to TRBJ1-2; TRBD1 is a possible D gene (5 bases). This CDR3 is built from 15 residues. Germline V gene sequence: CDR1 SGHDN, CDR2 FVKESK. Trimming took off 4 bases at V and 8 bases at J, with 20 bases between the two ends. CDR3 loop: CASSLSTALPAGYTF. The CDR3 DNA reads TGTGCCAGCAGCCTATCGACAGCCCTCCCTGCGGGCTACACCTTC.

This sequence joins TRBV9 and TRBJ1-6, with D maybe TRBD1 (5 bases). Trimming stripped 2 bases from V and 6 bases from J, with 9 bases between. Per germline, CDR1 SGDLS and CDR2 YYNGEE. CDR3 length equals 14 residues. The CDR3 DNA sequence: TGTGCCAGCAGCGTGGACACGCTTAATTCACCCCTCCACTTT. Translating gives CASSVDTLNSPLHF.

The gene calls are TRBV19 and TRBJ1-1; unclear D gene. V gave up 5 bases and J gave up 6 bases, with 10 bases separating them. The CDR3 contains 12 residues. Germline CDR1 LNHDA, CDR2 SQIVND (reference sequence). The CDR3 DNA follows: TGTGCCAGTAGTTTCCGAGTAGCTGAAGCTTTCTTT. It encodes CASSFRVAEAFF.

This chain links TRBV5-4 with TRBJ1-2; 7 nucleotides agree with TRBD1. J lost 0 bases, V lost 4 bases, and 6 bases had no gene match. This CDR3 spans 15 amino acids. The germline V gene encodes CDR1 SGHNT and CDR2 YYREEE (reference sequence). CDR3 protein: CASSRGTDTNYGYTF. In DNA, the CDR3 is TGTGCCAGCAGCAGAGGGACAGACACTAACTATGGCTACACCTTC.

The chain is built from TRBV18 and TRBJ2-2; 9 nucleotides align to TRBD2. Germline V lookup: CDR1 KGHSH, CDR2 LQKENI. The ends lost 0 bases at V and 6 bases at J; junction bases unmatched: 2. This CDR3 region has 15 residues. The chain's CDR3 is CASSPPGLASGELFF. CDR3 sequence (DNA): TGTGCCAGCTCACCACCGGGACTAGCATCCGGGGAGCTGTTTTTT.

The chain couples TRBV19 to TRBJ1-4, with 10 nucleotides matching TRBD1. The V gene end was trimmed by 5 bases and the J gene end by 3 bases; junction bases not matched to a gene: 3. The CDR3 loop spans 15 amino acids. Germline CDR1 reads LNHDA; CDR2 reads SQIVND (reference sequence). CDR3 region: CASSPGTGANEKLFF. CDR3 coding DNA: TGTGCCAGTAGTCCCGGGACAGGGGCTAATGAAAAACTGTTTTTT.

This clone was observed a single time. The rearrangement joins TRBV3-1 (or the pseudogene TRBV3-2) to TRBJ2-1, with 9 bases aligning to TRBD2. Germline V gives CDR1 LGHDT, CDR2 YNNKEL (reference sequence). The J segment lost 2 bases and the V segment lost 0 bases, leaving 2 bases of the junction unmatched. The CDR3 sequence is 16 residues long. The CDR3 region is CASSQDSSGTYNEQFF. In DNA form, the CDR3 reads TGTGCCAGCAGCCAAGATTCTAGCGGGACCTACAATGAGCAGTTCTTC.

The chain links TRBV7-9 to TRBJ2-6; D might be TRBD1 (5 bases). There are 14 residues in the CDR3. Germline-derived CDR1 and CDR2 are SEHNR and FQNEAQ (reference sequence). Trimming shortened V by 5 bases and J by 6 bases, and 11 bases separated the two germline ends. DNA for the CDR3: TGTGCCAGCAGCGTGGACATTGTGGCCAACGTCCTGACTTTC. Its translation: CASSVDIVANVLTF.

The V call is TRBV6-5, the J call TRBJ1-5; 8 nucleotides agree with TRBD1. CDR3 length: 13 residues. The V and J ends lost 6 bases and 6 bases, in that order; junction bases with no gene match: 4. CDR1 is MNHEY and CDR2 is SVGAGI in the germline V gene. The DNA for the CDR3 is TGTGCCAGCAGAGACAGGGGAGGTCAGCCCCAGCATTTT. This translates into CASRDRGGQPQHF.

The chain carries TRBV11-1 and TRBJ2-3; the D gene is possibly TRBD2 (5 bases). In germline, CDR1 is SGHAT, CDR2 FQDESV (reference sequence). With 3 bases removed from V and 2 bases from J, the gap between germline ends came to 12 bases. The CDR3 covers 15 residues. The CDR3 region is CASSFGSGDTDTQYF. CDR3 DNA: TGTGCCAGCAGCTTTGGAAGCGGCGACACAGATACGCAGTATTTT. The complete variable domain, with remaining parts taken from reference TRBV11-1 and TRBJ2-3, reads EAEVAQSPRYKITEKSQAVAFWCDPISGHATLYWYRQILGQGPELLVQFQDESVVDDSQLPKDRFSAERLKGVDSTLKIQPAELGDSAMYLCASSFGSGDTDTQYFGPGTRLTVL.

The V call is TRBV10-3, the J call TRBJ2-7; D not resolved. Germline CDR1 and CDR2: ENHRY and SYGVKD. The V end was cut by 8 bases, the J end by 1 base, with 12 bases between. The CDR3 covers 13 residues. The CDR3 reads CAIAKTDSYEQYF. The DNA for the CDR3 is TGTGCCATCGCGAAAACAGATTCCTACGAGCAGTACTTC.

This chain links TRBV23-1 with TRBJ1-4; 7 nucleotides align to TRBD1. TRBV23-1 is assigned to the ORF class and has an uncertain function. With 8 bases clipped from V and 0 bases from J, the junction kept 18 bases outside the gene matches. There are 19 residues in the CDR3. CDR3 DNA sequence: TGCGCCAGCGGACTACCGGGACAGTTCTTTCTCTCAACTAATGAAAAACTGTTTTTT. Translated, it gives CASGLPGQFFLSTNEKLFF.

The genes are TRBV28 and TRBJ1-3; D gene ambiguous. CDR3 length: 13 amino acids. CDR1 and CDR2 from the germline V gene are MDHEN and SYDVKM. With 5 bases removed from V and 4 bases from J, the gap between germline ends came to 9 bases. The CDR3 coding sequence is TGTGCCAGCAGTCTTACATCCGGAAACACCATATATTTT. Translating it yields CASSLTSGNTIYF.

J is TRBJ2-7 and V is TRBV19; perhaps TRBD1 as D (6 bases). Between the trimmed V and J ends, which lost 3 bases and 4 bases, there was a span of 16 bases. The CDR3 runs to 15 residues. Germline V gene lookup returns CDR1 LNHDA and CDR2 SQIVND (reference sequence). The CDR3 DNA sequence: TGTGCCAGTAGTATGGGGTCAGGGGAAGTTTACGAGCAGTACTTC. Translated, it gives CASSMGSGEVYEQYF.

This clone was detected a few times. In the same sample, other DNA sequences code for this CDR3. The chain joins TRBV6-5 to TRBJ1-1; D call uncertain. Germline lookup yields CDR1 MNHEY and CDR2 SVGAGI. The V end was cut by 2 bases, the J end by 1 base, with 5 bases between. The CDR3 is made up of 13 amino acids. The CDR3 nucleotides read TGTGCCAGCAGTTACACGGGGAACACTGAAGCTTTCTTT. Translated, it gives CASSYTGNTEAFF.